This T cell receptor gamma chain was captured in a study of γδ T cells in repeated Plasmodium falciparum infection. Findings and limits, study-wide: Waves of new clonotype selection appeared after repeated controlled infections in Vdelta2-negative, largely Vdelta1+, gammadelta T cells.

TCRdb reanalysed the multiplex PCR reads via CATT. The profile shows 28,000 or so gamma-chain clones, more than 1.4% of them singletons. This CDR3 spans 12 amino acids. Germline values: CDR1 GITISATS, CDR2 ISYDGTV (reference sequence). Worth noting for this clone: Its antigen remains unidentified. A read error likely explains why the TCRdb protein, taken from a much larger clone, differs from this DNA's translation at residue 5; the protein shown is translated from the DNA.

Flow sorting of PBMC yielded separate Vgamma9/Vdelta2+ and Vdelta2-negative gammadelta T cell populations for bulk repertoire analysis. The sequence was collected from a pool of human donors (malaria-infected and uninfected, not separated). The chain combines TRGV9 with TRGJ1 or TRGJ2. The J gene, left out of TCRdb, was set here by checking the DNA against germline. Sequencing used gamma-delta T cells from blood. CDR3 protein: CALWKVWERKLF. CDR3 nucleotides: TGTGCCTTGTGGAAGGTGTGGGAGAGGAAACTCTTT.